This record covers a single T cell receptor (beta chain). No cognate antigen has been identified for it. Base-call qualities are not available, and no considerably larger clone is one nucleotide away. This entry is derived from a study of cytomegalovirus exposure and HLA in healthy donors (dated by TCRdb to the late 2010s). Describing the broader study: The 550 to 750 repertoires of the first cohort and the 120 validation repertoires were produced on the same platform, according to a later analysis. The study aimed to test whether signatures of past pathogen exposure could be identified by cataloging public T cell receptors. To predict cytomegalovirus infection status, the study combined high-throughput TCR immunosequencing, statistical association of individual TCRs with disease status, and machine learning. Besides the first cohort of roughly 640 subjects, a separate validation cohort made up of roughly 120 different subjects was used. The research as a whole found: The authors suggested that the approach could potentially be extended to other disease states and immunological phenotypes. Three of the identified cytomegalovirus-associated TCR beta chains were confirmed in vitro to be specific for cytomegalovirus antigens. A later analysis found that TCRs clustered in the first cohort also tended to co-occur in the 95 to 150 validation repertoires, with more than 90% of cluster scores above 0. Most TCR sequences were seen in very few donors, while some public TCRs were found in many individuals. In the study, about 150 TCR beta chains were listed as associated with cytomegalovirus. In both the original and validation cohorts, the classifier was reported to diagnose cytomegalovirus status with high specificity and sensitivity. The validation cohort had no HLA typing available for a later analysis, so co-occurrence within that cohort was assessed over all 120 or so repertoires.

Ends trimmed: V by 2 bases, J by 6 bases; bases unmatched to a gene: 14. CDR1 and CDR2, looked up from the germline V gene (reference sequence), are SGHAT and FQDESV. From the cysteine up to the phenylalanine, the CDR3 has a length of 17 residues. The entry retains the CDR3 DNA only, 51 bases that are in frame from base 1. The donors belonged to the validation cohort of over a hundred subjects, which was separate from the roughly 680-subject first cohort. The library was made by the immunoSEQ multiplex PCR assay. The authors' analysis ran thus. A statistical classification framework was built for diagnosing cytomegalovirus status from the catalog of TCR beta chain sequences. As stored in TCRdb, this immuneACCESS dataset retains in-frame rearrangements with V and J assigned. A fraction of the clones does not appear; measured against another copy, unresolved V genes explain less than half of the discrepancy, and the remainder lacks a known reason. D and trimming come from the DNA, and the V and J calls and clone size come from that table. A total of more than 250,000 clones appear in this sample, 70% to 90% of them only once. The ten biggest clones cover about 0.91% of the sample.

Sequences were obtained from PBMCs. The TCR sequence derives from a young woman in good health and CMV-seronegative. Rearrangement joined TRBV11-1 to TRBJ2-3; TRBD2 lines up with 7 middle nucleotides. For the CDR3, the sequence is CASSLPPSGGSMDTQYF. The DNA sequence is TGTGCCAGCAGCTTACCCCCTAGCGGCGGAAGTATGGATACGCAGTATTTT.